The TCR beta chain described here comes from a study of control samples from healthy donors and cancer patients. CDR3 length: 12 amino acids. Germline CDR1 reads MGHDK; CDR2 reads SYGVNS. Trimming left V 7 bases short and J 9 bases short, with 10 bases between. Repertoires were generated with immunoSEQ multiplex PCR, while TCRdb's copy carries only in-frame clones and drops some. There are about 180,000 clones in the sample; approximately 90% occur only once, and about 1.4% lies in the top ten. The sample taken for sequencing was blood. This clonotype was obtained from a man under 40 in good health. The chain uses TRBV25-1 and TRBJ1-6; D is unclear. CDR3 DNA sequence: TGTGCCAGCAACACTATAGGTTCACCCCTCCACTTT. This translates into CASNTIGSPLHF. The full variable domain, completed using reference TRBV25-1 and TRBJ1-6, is EADIYQTPRYLVIGTGKKITLECSQTMGHDKMYWYQQDPGMELHLIHYSYGVNSTEKGDLSSESTVSRIRTEHFPLTLESARPSHTSQYLCASNTIGSPLHFGNGTRLTVT.